Below, 30 T cell receptor beta chains from the same sample are listed, as sequenced in a study of T cell responses to AZD1222 COVID-19 vaccine. Assay: immunoSEQ multiplex PCR; the TCRdb copy retains only in-frame clones and omits some. The profile covers 95,000 to 100,000 clones, with approximately 84% appearing a single time and 13% to 15% taken by the ten largest. The sequencing used peripheral blood, collected 28 days after the second AZD1222 dose. These receptors were taken from an adult who received the AZD1222 COVID-19 vaccine.

This clone was picked up a small number of times. This chain connects TRBV19 to TRBJ1-1; 9 bases align to TRBD1. Germline V gene data show CDR1 as LNHDA and CDR2 as SQIVND (reference sequence). The V segment lost 5 bases and the J segment 0 bases; nucleotides outside the gene matches: 7. The CDR3 sequence is 16 residues long. The CDR3, as DNA: TGTGCCAGTAGTTCCGGGACAGGGACCATGAACACTGAAGCTTTCTTT. Its protein is CASSSGTGTMNTEAFF.

This sequence joins TRBV7-9 and TRBJ1-1; D gene unclear. CDR1 and CDR2 (germline): SEHNR, FQNEAQ (reference sequence). The ends were cut back, 2 bases at V and 1 base at J, with 8 bases in the middle. The CDR3 has 14 residues. CDR3 region: CASSLWAENTEAFF. The CDR3 DNA is TGTGCCAGCAGCTTATGGGCAGAGAACACTGAAGCTTTCTTT.

This chain uses TRBV6-5 with TRBJ2-7; the match to TRBD1 covers 8 bases. This CDR3 region has 14 residues. Germline lookup yields CDR1 MNHEY and CDR2 SVGAGI. V was clipped by 8 bases and J by 3 bases; unmatched bases: 9. CDR3 in amino acids: CASSLPDRVYEQYF. CDR3 nucleotide sequence: TGTGCCAGCTCCCTTCCGGACAGGGTCTACGAGCAGTACTTC.

This chain links TRBV27 with TRBJ2-2; D might be TRBD2 (6 bases). V lost 7 bases to trimming and J lost 4 bases, with 16 bases between them. This CDR3 is 15 amino acids long. Germline V lookup: CDR1 MNHEY, CDR2 SMNVEV (reference sequence). CDR3 nucleotide sequence: TGTGCCAGCACCTCCCCGTGGGGGGTCACCGGGGAGCTGTTTTTT. Its translation is CASTSPWGVTGELFF.

For the CDR3, the DNA is TGTGCCAGCAGCTTAGGACTAGCGGCCTACAATGAGCAGTTCTTC. As protein: CASSLGLAAYNEQFF. J is TRBJ2-1 and V is TRBV7-2, with 9 bases aligning to TRBD2. The trim removed 1 base at V and 2 bases at J, leaving 0 bases unmatched. This CDR3 has 15 residues. Germline V gives CDR1 SGHTA, CDR2 FQGNSA.

The rearrangement joins TRBV5-1 to TRBJ2-7; 8 nucleotides agree with TRBD2. CDR3 size: 15 residues. J was trimmed by 0 bases and V by 4 bases; bases with no gene match: 6. CDR1 is SGHRS and CDR2 is YFSETQ in the germline V gene. The CDR3 region has the DNA TGCGCCAGCAGCGGCACGGGACTAGGCTCCTACGAGCAGTACTTC. Its protein product is CASSGTGLGSYEQYF.

The V and J genes are TRBV6-2 or TRBV6-3 and TRBJ1-1, with TRBD1 as a possible D gene (6 bases). The CDR3 consists of 15 residues. Trimming pared 1 base from V and 3 bases from J, leaving 12 bases between. CDR1 and CDR2 (germline): MNHEY, SVGEGT. This chain's CDR3 is CASSYLRGEDTEAFF. In DNA, the CDR3 is TGTGCCAGCAGTTACTTAAGGGGGGAAGACACTGAAGCTTTCTTT.

This clone turned up a few times. The gene calls are TRBV7-2 and TRBJ2-1; a possible D gene is TRBD2 (6 bases). The CDR3 length is 15 residues. In germline, CDR1 is SGHTA, CDR2 FQGNSA. Trimming pared 5 bases from V and 4 bases from J, leaving 15 bases between. The CDR3 bases are TGTGCCAGCAGCGCCGCTAGTAGCGGATACAATGAGCAGTTCTTC. It yields the protein CASSAASSGYNEQFF.

J is TRBJ1-2 and V is TRBV12-3 or TRBV12-4; D ambiguous. This CDR3 comprises 13 residues. With 3 bases removed from V and 4 bases from J, the gap between germline ends came to 9 bases. Here the CDR3 DNA reads TGTGCCAGCAGTTTCCTCCGGGGCTATGGCTACACCTTC. Amino acid sequence: CASSFLRGYGYTF.

J is TRBJ2-1 and V is TRBV5-1, with 9 bases aligning to TRBD2. The CDR3 consists of 16 residues. V shed 0 bases, J shed 6 bases, and the junction held 7 bases outside the gene matches. CDR1 is SGHRS, CDR2 YFSETQ, per germline. The DNA of the CDR3 is TGCGCCAGCAGCTTGGGGACTAGCGCTAGACGCAATGAGCAGTTCTTC. Translation gives CASSLGTSARRNEQFF.

This clone was found once. The chain has TRBV27 and TRBJ1-2, with D unclear. This CDR3 contains 12 residues. CDR1 is MNHEY and CDR2 is SMNVEV in the germline V gene (reference sequence). V dropped 2 bases and J dropped 4 bases, with 5 bases sitting between them. CDR3 region: CASSLAGYGYTF. DNA of the CDR3: TGTGCCAGCAGTTTAGCAGGCTATGGCTACACCTTC.

CDR3 sequence reads: CASSWAGDGYTF. As DNA, the CDR3 is TGTGCCAGCTCATGGGCAGGAGACGGCTACACCTTC. The chain joins TRBV18 to TRBJ1-2, with D unclear. Germline CDR1 and CDR2: KGHSH and LQKENI. Between the trimmed V and J ends, which lost 5 bases and 8 bases, there was a span of 12 bases. There are 12 residues in the CDR3.

V usage is TRBV18 and J usage is TRBJ1-2, with D possibly matching TRBD1 (6 bases). The CDR3 runs to 15 residues. Germline CDR1 and CDR2: KGHSH and LQKENI. Trimming pared 5 bases from V and 2 bases from J, leaving 15 bases between. The CDR3 nucleotides read TGTGCCAGCTCAGAGACATTGGGACAAAACTATGGCTACACCTTC. It translates to CASSETLGQNYGYTF.

The chain combines TRBV14 with TRBJ2-7; 8 nucleotides align to TRBD2. Germline V gives CDR1 SGHDN, CDR2 FVKESK. This CDR3 is 15 amino acids long. V was pared by 5 bases and J by 4 bases, with 10 bases of the junction left unmatched. The CDR3 DNA reads as TGTGCCAGCAGCTCCGTACTAGCGGTCCTTTACGAGCAGTACTTC. Translated: CASSSVLAVLYEQYF.

The rearrangement joins TRBV4-2 to TRBJ1-5; no definite D call. The germline V and J ends were trimmed by 2 bases and 6 bases, with 8 bases remaining between them. This CDR3 is 13 amino acids long. The germline V gene encodes CDR1 LGHNA and CDR2 YNFKEQ. In nucleotides, the CDR3 is TGTGCCAGCAGCCAACGAATGGGTCAGCCCCAGCATTTT. Amino acid sequence: CASSQRMGQPQHF.

This clone appeared a few times. V gene TRBV5-1 combines with J gene TRBJ1-2; the D gene is possibly TRBD1 (6 bases). V lost 4 bases and J 4 bases, leaving 11 bases between the germline ends. The length of the CDR3 is 13 residues. Germline lookup yields CDR1 SGHRS and CDR2 YFSETQ. The CDR3 nucleotides read TGCGCCAGCAGCACGGGGGCAAGCTATGGCTACACCTTC. Its protein is CASSTGASYGYTF.

The chain employs TRBV19 and TRBJ2-4, with a weak D call TRBD2 (5 bases). Trimming pared 5 bases from V and 0 bases from J, leaving 14 bases between. Per the germline V gene, CDR1 is LNHDA and CDR2 is SQIVND (reference sequence). The CDR3 loop spans 16 amino acids. The CDR3 here is CASSPSRGLAKNIQYF. CDR3 DNA: TGTGCCAGTAGTCCTAGCCGGGGTCTAGCCAAAAACATTCAGTACTTC. The whole variable domain, remainder taken from reference TRBV19 and TRBJ2-4, is DGGITQSPKYLFRKEGQNVTLSCEQNLNHDAMYWYRQDPGQGLRLIYYSQIVNDFQKGDIAEGYSVSREKKESFPLTVTSAQKNPTAFYLCASSPSRGLAKNIQYFGAGTRLSVL.

The CDR3 sequence is CASSEGGQGGEKLFF. CDR3 coding DNA: TGTGCCAGCAGTGAAGGGGGGCAGGGAGGGGAAAAACTGTTTTTT. The V gene is TRBV2, the J gene TRBJ1-4, with D tentatively TRBD1 (6 bases). The CDR3 sequence is 15 residues long. Germline CDR1 SNHLY, CDR2 FYNNEI. Trimming stripped 1 base from V and 8 bases from J, with 14 bases between.

The chain carries TRBV6-5 and TRBJ1-5; D might be TRBD1 (6 bases). The CDR3 sequence is 15 residues long. Germline V CDR1 and CDR2: MNHEY, SVGAGI. V shed 2 bases and J shed 4 bases, with 12 bases lying between them. The CDR3 region is CASSYSVDSNQPQHF. The CDR3 DNA sequence: TGTGCCAGCAGTTACAGCGTGGACAGTAATCAGCCCCAGCATTTT.

The chain employs TRBV7-2 and TRBJ2-1, with TRBD2 matching 8 bases. The CDR3 loop spans 17 amino acids. In germline, CDR1 is SGHTA, CDR2 FQGNSA. V was clipped by 3 bases and J by 8 bases; unmatched bases: 15. This CDR3 reads CASSFSRLGSGNYEQFF. CDR3 coding DNA: TGTGCCAGCAGCTTCTCTCGTTTAGGTAGCGGGAACTATGAGCAGTTCTTC. Drawing the rest from reference TRBV7-2 and TRBJ2-1, the complete variable domain is GAGVSQSPSNKVTEKGKDVELRCDPISGHTALYWYRQSLGQGLEFLIYFQGNSAPDKSGLPSDRFSAERTGGSVSTLTIQRTQQEDSAVYLCASSFSRLGSGNYEQFFGPGTRLTVL.

The sample holds a few counts of this clone. The chain couples TRBV3-1 (or the pseudogene TRBV3-2) to TRBJ1-2; possibly TRBD1 for D (5 bases). This CDR3 has 16 amino acids. Trimming removed 0 bases from V and 2 bases from J, with 13 bases in between. Per germline, CDR1 LGHDT and CDR2 YNNKEL (reference sequence). The CDR3 here is CASSQDALQGNYGYTF. The CDR3 nucleotides are TGTGCCAGCAGCCAAGATGCGCTCCAGGGAAACTATGGCTACACCTTC.

The J gene is TRBJ1-3, the V gene TRBV9; D perhaps matches TRBD1 (5 bases). V was cut by 2 bases and J by 0 bases, with 12 bases left in between. The CDR3 runs to 16 residues. CDR1 and CDR2 (germline): SGDLS, YYNGEE. CDR3 nucleotide sequence: TGTGCCAGCAGCGTCGGGGGGTCCTTCTCTGGAAACACCATATATTTT. It specifies CASSVGGSFSGNTIYF.

V gene TRBV9 combines with J gene TRBJ1-6, with 8 bases aligning to TRBD1. V shed 4 bases and J 8 bases; nucleotides not matched to a gene: 8. CDR3 length equals 15 residues. CDR1 is SGDLS and CDR2 is YYNGEE in the germline V gene. The CDR3 region is CASSTRTGWDSPLHF. DNA of the CDR3: TGTGCCAGCAGCACACGGACAGGGTGGGATTCACCCCTCCACTTT.

This clone occurred once. The chain combines TRBV7-3 with TRBJ2-3; 8 nucleotides agree with TRBD2. This CDR3 has 14 residues. From germline, CDR1 is SGHTA and CDR2 FQGTGA. CDR3 amino acids: CATLPAGETDTQYF. DNA for the CDR3: TGTGCTACCTTACCAGCGGGAGAGACAGATACGCAGTATTTT.

The CDR3 protein is CASSAIPGLGTEAFF. DNA for the CDR3: TGTGCCAGTAGTGCCATTCCGGGGCTCGGCACTGAAGCTTTCTTT. The chain is built from TRBV19 and TRBJ1-1, with TRBD1 as a possible D gene (5 bases). V dropped 5 bases and J dropped 4 bases, with 17 bases sitting between them. Germline-derived CDR1 and CDR2 are LNHDA and SQIVND (reference sequence). The CDR3 length is 15 residues.

This sequence joins TRBV29-1 and TRBJ2-7; perhaps TRBD1 as D (5 bases). V was clipped by 0 bases and J by 10 bases, with 19 bases between them. The CDR3 spans 14 residues. The V gene's germline CDR1 is SQVTM and CDR2 ANQGSEA. CDR3 amino acids: CSVEECREEQEQYF. CDR3 in DNA: TGCAGCGTTGAAGAATGCAGGGAAGAACAAGAACAGTACTTC.

A single count supports this clone. The rearrangement uses TRBV10-3 and TRBJ2-3; 15 bases line up with TRBD2. The CDR3 loop spans 17 amino acids. Trimming cost V 4 bases and J 2 bases; bases outside gene matches: 4. CDR1 and CDR2 (germline): ENHRY, SYGVKD. CDR3 bases: TGTGCCATCAGTGCTGGGACTAGCGGGGGGCCCACAGATACGCAGTATTTT. Amino acids: CAISAGTSGGPTDTQYF.

CDR3 protein: CASSPGTGNTGELFF. The CDR3, as DNA: TGTGCCAGCTCACCAGGGACAGGGAACACCGGGGAGCTGTTTTTT. The rearrangement joins TRBV18 to TRBJ2-2; TRBD1 matches 8 bases. The CDR3 sequence is 15 residues long. The V gene's germline CDR1 is KGHSH and CDR2 LQKENI. The V segment lost 2 bases and the J segment 1 base; nucleotides outside the gene matches: 0.

The chain uses TRBV7-9 and TRBJ1-1; 9 bases line up with TRBD1. Per the germline V gene, CDR1 is SEHNR and CDR2 is FQNEAQ (reference sequence). The CDR3 extends over 14 amino acids. J was trimmed by 6 bases and V by 5 bases; bases with no gene match: 7. CDR3 in DNA: TGTGCCAGCAGCCTGGGACAGGGAGACCCTGAAGCTTTCTTT. It yields the protein CASSLGQGDPEAFF.

The chain links TRBV5-4 to TRBJ2-1, with D perhaps TRBD2 (6 bases). The germline V and J ends were trimmed by 0 bases and 6 bases, with 10 bases remaining between them. This CDR3 spans 14 amino acids. CDR1 is SGHNT and CDR2 is YYREEE in the germline V gene (reference sequence). CDR3 in DNA: TGTGCCAGCAGCTTGGAGCGGGTTCCCAATGAGCAGTTCTTC. The encoded protein is CASSLERVPNEQFF.